This TCR beta chain emerged from a study of Ad26.COV2.S vaccination and SARS-CoV-2 variants. At the level of the study: Ad26.COV2.S was injected intramuscularly once or twice, 56 days apart.

Whole-study findings and limits: Reported post-vaccination CD8+ and CD4+ T cell responses to spike showed substantial breadth.

Germline CDR1 and CDR2: MNHNS and SASEGT. V lost 3 bases, J lost 2 bases, and 10 bases lay in between. The CDR3 is made up of 14 amino acids. In regard to this clone: Its antigen remains unidentified.

Libraries were prepared by immunoSEQ multiplex PCR; TCRdb keeps only in-frame clonotypes and omits some of them. The sample holds under 550,000 clones, roughly 90% seen once. Treatment denoted: some 19 received Ad26.COV2.S at low or high dose, single or two shots; five or six received placebo; per-sample allocation not given. Repertoires come from day 63 after the first vaccine or placebo injection. It was an adult aged 18-55 years in Boston who was the donor. This clonotype was sampled from a person aged 18-65 years who received the Ad26.COV2.S COVID-19 vaccine or a placebo. The chain uses TRBV6-1 and TRBJ1-1; no reliable D call. Here the sequenced sample was peripheral blood, taken in a trial of Ad26.COV2.S vaccine versus placebo. CDR3 residues: CASSDASPNTEAFF. Here the CDR3 DNA reads TGTGCCAGCAGTGACGCCAGCCCCAACACTGAAGCTTTCTTT.